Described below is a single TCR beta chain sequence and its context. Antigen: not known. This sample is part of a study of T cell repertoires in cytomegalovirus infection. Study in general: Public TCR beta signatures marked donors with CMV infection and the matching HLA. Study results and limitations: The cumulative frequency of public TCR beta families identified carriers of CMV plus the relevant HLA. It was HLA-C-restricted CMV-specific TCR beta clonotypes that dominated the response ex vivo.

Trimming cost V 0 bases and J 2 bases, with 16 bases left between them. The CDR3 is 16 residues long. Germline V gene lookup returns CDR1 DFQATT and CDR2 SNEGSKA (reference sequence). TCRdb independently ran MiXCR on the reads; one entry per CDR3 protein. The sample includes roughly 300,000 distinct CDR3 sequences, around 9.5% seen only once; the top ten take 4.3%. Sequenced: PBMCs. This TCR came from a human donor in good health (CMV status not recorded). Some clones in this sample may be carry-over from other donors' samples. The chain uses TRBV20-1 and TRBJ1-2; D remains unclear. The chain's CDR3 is CSARDPSDPRNYGYTF. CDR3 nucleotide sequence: TGCAGTGCTAGAGATCCTAGTGACCCGAGGAACTATGGCTACACCTTC.